What follows are 16 T cell receptor beta chains derived from one specimen sequenced in a study of blood T cells in healthy people across ages. Combining a sample-barcoded 5' primer with a J-beta primer mix, a second PCR ran for roughly 7 to 11 cycles. TCRdb used MiXCR to reprocess the 5' RACE reads, holding one entry per CDR3 protein. The table records 730,000 or so distinct CDR3 sequences, 40% to 45% of them present only once. Sequenced: blood. Every receptor here comes from a woman in her sixties in good health.

This clonotype came up many times. The V gene is TRBV7-6, the J gene TRBJ2-5, with a weak D call TRBD2 (5 bases). CDR1 is SGHVS, CDR2 FNYEAQ, per germline. Trimming left V 5 bases short and J 4 bases short, with 17 bases between. The CDR3 contains 15 residues. This chain's CDR3 is CASSPSVGRAETQYF. In DNA form, the CDR3 reads TGTGCCAGCAGCCCCTCTGTCGGGCGGGCAGAGACCCAGTACTTC.

A few counts support this clonotype. The chain carries TRBV7-2 and TRBJ1-2; no reliable D call. Trimming pared 1 base from V and 7 bases from J, leaving 16 bases between. Per germline, CDR1 SGHTA and CDR2 FQGNSA. The CDR3 has 15 residues. The CDR3 loop is CASSLVAGKSSGYTF. The CDR3 DNA follows: TGTGCCAGCAGCTTAGTGGCGGGAAAGAGTTCTGGCTACACCTTC.

This clonotype was observed many times. V and J are TRBV5-1 and TRBJ2-3; 7 nucleotides agree with TRBD2. The CDR3 runs to 15 residues. V was clipped by 4 bases and J by 2 bases; unmatched bases: 7. The V gene's germline CDR1 is SGHRS and CDR2 YFSETQ. The CDR3 region is CASSPASGHTDTQYF. The CDR3, as DNA: TGCGCCAGCAGCCCCGCTAGCGGCCACACAGATACGCAGTATTTT.

J is TRBJ2-3 and V is TRBV12-3 or TRBV12-4; 8 bases fit TRBD1. The V segment lost 6 bases and the J segment 5 bases; nucleotides outside the gene matches: 7. This CDR3 has 14 residues. CDR3 protein: CASSMDRVQDTQYF. The CDR3 DNA reads TGTGCCAGCAGCATGGACAGGGTTCAAGATACGCAGTATTTT.

This clonotype was found many times. The chain combines TRBV9 with TRBJ2-7, with 9 bases aligning to TRBD2. V dropped 4 bases and J dropped 2; count of bases not matched to a gene: 7. CDR1 and CDR2 (germline): SGDLS, YYNGEE. The CDR3 totals 15 residues. CDR3 residues: CASSPLTSGPYEQYF. CDR3 in DNA: TGTGCCAGCAGCCCACTGACTAGCGGACCCTACGAGCAGTACTTC. Combining the CDR3 with reference TRBV9 and TRBJ2-7 gives the whole variable domain DSGVTQTPKHLITATGQRVTLRCSPRSGDLSVYWYQQSLDQGLQFLIQYYNGEERAKGNILERFSAQQFPDLHSELNLSSLELGDSALYFCASSPLTSGPYEQYFGPGTRLTVT.

A note on this clonotype: Since no conserved phenylalanine or tryptophan closes the CDR3, a read error is the likely cause. The V and J genes are TRBV6-6 and TRBJ1-1; a weak D match, TRBD1 (6 bases). The CDR3 covers 14 residues. Germline V gives CDR1 MNHNY, CDR2 SVGAGI (reference sequence). Trimming took off 6 bases at V and 4 bases at J, with 15 bases between the two ends. The CDR3 region has the DNA TGTGCCAGCAGGAAGGGGTTAGGGGGCACTGAAGCTTTCATT. Translation gives CASRKGLGGTEAFI.

This clonotype appeared once. The chain joins TRBV20-1 to TRBJ1-1; possible D gene TRBD1, 5 bases. The CDR3 covers 12 residues. Looked up from germline, CDR1 is DFQATT and CDR2 is SNEGSKA (reference sequence). V lost 0 bases and J 10 bases, leaving 12 bases between the germline ends. CDR3 sequence reads: CSARDPAGGAFF. The CDR3, as DNA: TGCAGTGCTAGAGATCCCGCCGGGGGAGCTTTCTTT.

In the case of this clonotype: The junction shows a germline mismatch at one end, possibly a read error. The J gene is TRBJ2-5, the V gene TRBV9, with D possibly matching TRBD1 (7 bases). Near its end, the DNA agrees better with TRBJ2-7, so the J call may be wrong. The CDR3 runs to 16 residues. Per germline, CDR1 SGDLS and CDR2 YYNGEE. CDR3 amino acids: CASSVELEGAGNEQYF. CDR3 nucleotide sequence: TGTGCCAGTAGCGTAGAACTGGAGGGGGCAGGCAACGAGCAGTACTTC.

This clonotype was detected a few times. The rearrangement joins TRBV5-6 to TRBJ1-2; possibly TRBD1 for D (5 bases). This CDR3 has 15 amino acids. V lost 0 bases and J 2 bases, leaving 11 bases between the germline ends. CDR1 and CDR2 (germline): SGHDT, YYEEEE. CDR3 region: CASSLAVSGNYGYTF. In nucleotides, the CDR3 is TGTGCCAGCAGCTTGGCCGTTTCAGGGAACTATGGCTACACCTTC. Full variable domain (missing parts from reference TRBV5-6 and TRBJ1-2): DAGVTQSPTHLIKTRGQQVTLRCSPKSGHDTVSWYQQALGQGPQFIFQYYEEEERQRGNFPDRFSGHQFPNYSSELNVNALLLGDSALYLCASSLAVSGNYGYTFGSGTRLTVV.

This clonotype was observed a few times. V is TRBV10-3 and J is TRBJ1-1, with no clear D. The V gene lost 10 bases and the J gene lost 1 base, with 16 bases spanning the gap. The CDR3 sequence is 14 residues long. Germline V gene data show CDR1 as ENHRY and CDR2 as SYGVKD. This CDR3 reads CATLDPLRNTEAFF. CDR3 DNA sequence: TGTGCCACCTTGGATCCTTTAAGGAACACTGAAGCTTTCTTT.

This clonotype was detected a few times. The chain uses TRBV6-5 and TRBJ2-3; 10 bases align to TRBD2. Germline values: CDR1 MNHEY, CDR2 SVGAGI. V lost 6 bases, J lost 5 bases, and 11 bases stayed unmatched. The CDR3 sequence is 16 residues long. The DNA of the CDR3 is TGTGCCAGCAGACCCCGGGGAGCGGGAGGGAGAGATACGCAGTATTTT. Protein: CASRPRGAGGRDTQYF.

CDR3 in amino acids: CSVEEGGRPSYNEQYF. In DNA form, the CDR3 reads TGCAGCGTTGAAGAAGGGGGGAGGCCCTCCTACAATGAGCAGTACTTC. V usage is TRBV29-1 and J usage is TRBJ2-1; D could derive from TRBD1 or TRBD2 (6 bases each). The end of the DNA is better explained by TRBJ2-7, so the J call may be wrong. CDR1 SQVTM and CDR2 ANQGSEA come from the germline V gene. CDR3 size: 16 residues.

Concerning this clonotype itself: Being one base from a much bigger clone, this may be a read error. The V call is TRBV10-3, the J call TRBJ2-7; 7 bases line up with TRBD2. V lost 6 bases, J lost 9 bases, and 11 bases stayed unmatched. The CDR3 runs 13 residues. Germline V gene sequence: CDR1 ENHRY, CDR2 SYGVKD. The DNA for the CDR3 is TGTGCCATCAGCTCAGGAGAGCGGGGTTCGCAGTACTTC. Translated, it gives CAISSGERGSQYF.

This clonotype was seen only a few times. This chain uses TRBV5-5 with TRBJ2-1, with D perhaps matching TRBD2 (6 bases). V dropped 0 bases and J dropped 5 bases, with 12 bases sitting between them. Germline V CDR1 and CDR2: SGHKS, YYEKEE (reference sequence). The length of the CDR3 is 15 residues. The CDR3 loop reads CASSLAGSSDNEQFF. CDR3 DNA: TGTGCCAGCAGCTTGGCCGGGAGTTCCGACAATGAGCAGTTCTTC.

This clonotype was counted only a few times. The V gene is TRBV12-3 or TRBV12-4, the J gene TRBJ1-1; D remains unclear. This CDR3 comprises 16 residues. The V gene lost 2 bases and the J gene lost 0 bases, with 13 bases spanning the gap. CDR3 loop: CASSLSRGGLNTEAFF. Written as DNA, the CDR3 is TGTGCCAGCAGTTTATCCAGAGGCGGCTTGAACACTGAAGCTTTCTTT.

The chain uses TRBV6-2 or TRBV6-3 and TRBJ1-2; D unresolved. Germline CDR1 MNHEY, CDR2 SVGEGT. Trimming pared 7 bases from V and 4 bases from J, leaving 19 bases between. The length of the CDR3 is 15 residues. CDR3 bases: TGTGCCAGCACCCCTCTGGTCGATTCGCTCTATGGCTACACCTTC. It is translated as CASTPLVDSLYGYTF.